These 20 T cell receptor beta chains were all obtained from the same sample, sequenced in a study of cytomegalovirus exposure and HLA in healthy donors. 60 Vbeta and 13 Jbeta primers were used in PCR. Sequenced by immunoSEQ multiplex PCR; TCRdb stores in-frame clones only, minus some. Of about 110,000 clones in the sample, 70% were seen once. The sequenced sample was PBMCs. These receptor sequences come from a man aged 25-40 years in good health and CMV-seropositive.

The table lists this clone with a few counts. The V gene is TRBV7-2, the J gene TRBJ2-2, with 8 nucleotides matching TRBD2. Germline CDR1 SGHTA, CDR2 FQGNSA. V was clipped by 5 bases and J by 3 bases; unmatched bases: 8. This CDR3 is built from 16 residues. CDR3 protein: CASSPSTSVDTGELFF. For the CDR3, the DNA is TGTGCCAGCAGCCCGTCGACTAGCGTGGACACCGGGGAGCTGTTTTTT.

The genes are TRBV6-1 and TRBJ1-5; D not resolved. From germline, CDR1 is MNHNS and CDR2 SASEGT. CDR3 length equals 13 residues. Trimming shortened V by 6 bases and J by 2 bases, and 8 bases separated the two germline ends. The CDR3, as DNA: TGTGCCAGCAGAATAGTGGGCAATCAGCCCCAGCATTTT. Its protein product is CASRIVGNQPQHF.

V usage is TRBV7-9 and J usage is TRBJ2-1; D not resolved. The CDR3 sequence is 15 residues long. The germline V and J ends were trimmed by 3 bases and 0 bases, with 9 bases remaining between them. Germline V gives CDR1 SEHNR, CDR2 FQNEAQ (reference sequence). The CDR3 DNA is TGTGCCAGCAGCTTTCGTTTGAGCTCCTACAATGAGCAGTTCTTC. Its translation is CASSFRLSSYNEQFF. Full variable domain (rest looked up from reference TRBV7-9 and TRBJ2-1): DTGVSQNPRHKITKRGQNVTFRCDPISEHNRLYWYRQTLGQGPEFLTYFQNEAQLEKSRLLSDRFSAERPKGSFSTLEIQRTEQGDSAMYLCASSFRLSSYNEQFFGPGTRLTVL.

The chain uses TRBV4-3 and TRBJ1-2, with D unresolved. This CDR3 is built from 15 residues. Trimming cost V 0 bases and J 2 bases, with 10 bases left between them. Looked up from germline, CDR1 is LGHNA and CDR2 is YSLEER. The CDR3 region is CASSQDRLTNYGYTF. For the CDR3, the DNA is TGCGCCAGCAGCCAAGACAGGCTTACGAACTATGGCTACACCTTC.

The rearrangement uses TRBV5-1 and TRBJ2-5, with D hard to call. Trimming shortened V by 0 bases and J by 2 bases, and 14 bases separated the two germline ends. CDR3 length equals 16 residues. In germline, CDR1 is SGHRS, CDR2 YFSETQ. The CDR3 nucleotides read TGCGCCAGCAGCTTGGCCAACCAGCCGACACAAGAGACCCAGTACTTC. Translating gives CASSLANQPTQETQYF. The variable domain in full, with the rest retrieved from reference TRBV5-1 and TRBJ2-5, is KAGVTQTPRYLIKTRGQQVTLSCSPISGHRSVSWYQQTPGQGLQFLFEYFSETQRNKGNFPGRFSGRQFSNSRSEMNVSTLELGDSALYLCASSLANQPTQETQYFGPGTRLLVL.

This chain joins TRBV11-3 and TRBJ1-5; tentative D call: TRBD1 (5 bases). The germline V gene has CDR1 SGHNT and CDR2 YENEEA. The CDR3 loop spans 13 amino acids. V was trimmed by 5 bases and J by 4 bases, leaving 9 bases between them. The CDR3: CASSAGGNQPQHF. The DNA of the CDR3 is TGTGCCAGCAGCGCCGGGGGAAATCAGCCCCAGCATTTT.

The chain employs TRBV27 and TRBJ2-2; D gene uncertain. The CDR3 consists of 16 residues. V lost 6 bases and J lost 0, with 14 bases in between. Germline assignment: CDR1 MNHEY and CDR2 SMNVEV (reference sequence). The CDR3, as DNA: TGTGCCAGCAGGGTGCTGCCCCGCGCGAACACCGGGGAGCTGTTTTTT. Translating gives CASRVLPRANTGELFF.

V gene TRBV7-6 combines with J gene TRBJ1-2; D gene unclear. The CDR3 extends over 16 amino acids. Germline loops: CDR1 SGHVS, CDR2 FNYEAQ. The V and J ends lost 1 base and 1 base respectively, with 13 bases between them. The CDR3 spells CASSLGGYMDNYGYTF. CDR3 coding DNA: TGTGCCAGCAGCTTAGGAGGGTACATGGATAACTATGGCTACACCTTC.

This clone was recorded a few times. CDR3 sequence reads: CASSLSLAGGETQYF. The CDR3 bases are TGTGCCAGCAGCTTGAGCCTAGCGGGGGGAGAGACCCAGTACTTC. The chain recombines TRBV7-3 with TRBJ2-5; 11 bases are shared with TRBD2. This CDR3 is built from 15 residues. After removal of 3 bases from V and 4 bases from J, the junction contained 4 bases not matched to a gene. Germline loops: CDR1 SGHTA, CDR2 FQGTGA.

V gene TRBV28 combines with J gene TRBJ2-7; 13 nucleotides match TRBD2. The CDR3 covers 19 residues. Germline V gene sequence: CDR1 MDHEN, CDR2 SYDVKM. Trimming removed 6 bases from V and 7 bases from J; junction bases left unmatched: 21. Here the CDR3 reads CASSPTSGRAGSLPGEQYV. The CDR3 nucleotides are TGTGCCAGCAGCCCCACTAGCGGGAGGGCCGGTAGCCTGCCGGGGGAGCAGTACGTC.

This clone was counted once. The V call is TRBV4-1, the J call TRBJ1-5; 9 bases are a match to TRBD1. The CDR3 extends over 19 amino acids. V lost 0 bases to trimming and J lost 2 bases; unmatched junction nucleotides: 11. CDR1 and CDR2 (germline): MGHRA, YSYEKL. CDR3 in amino acids: CASSQDYRTGVSGNQPQHF. In DNA, the CDR3 is TGCGCCAGCAGCCAAGATTACAGGACAGGGGTTTCGGGCAATCAGCCCCAGCATTTT.

The sample holds a few counts of this clone. The genes are TRBV27 and TRBJ1-1; TRBD1 matches 11 bases. The J segment lost 3 bases and the V segment lost 5 bases, leaving 5 bases of the junction unmatched. Germline CDR1 MNHEY, CDR2 SMNVEV (reference sequence). CDR3 length equals 15 residues. The CDR3 DNA follows: TGTGCCAGCAGTCCCGAGGGACAGGGGGACACTGAAGCTTTCTTT. It encodes CASSPEGQGDTEAFF.

The chain links TRBV5-1 to TRBJ1-2; 10 positions agree with TRBD1. Per germline, CDR1 SGHRS and CDR2 YFSETQ. This CDR3 region has 13 residues. The J segment lost 7 bases and the V segment lost 4 bases, leaving 4 bases of the junction unmatched. The CDR3 protein is CASSLDRGSGYTF. The CDR3 region has the DNA TGCGCCAGCAGCCTGGACAGGGGGTCTGGCTACACCTTC.

V usage is TRBV27 and J usage is TRBJ2-5, with TRBD2 matching 9 bases. CDR1 and CDR2 from the germline V gene are MNHEY and SMNVEV (reference sequence). The ends lost 2 bases at V and 2 bases at J; junction bases unmatched: 6. This CDR3 region has 16 residues. The CDR3: CASSLRREGLQETQYF. The CDR3 coding sequence is TGTGCCAGCAGTTTAAGGCGGGAGGGCCTACAAGAGACCCAGTACTTC.

This chain uses TRBV27 with TRBJ2-7; the match to TRBD1 covers 7 bases. The V gene end was trimmed by 6 bases and the J gene end by 1 base; junction bases not matched to a gene: 6. The CDR3 length is 14 residues. Germline V lookup: CDR1 MNHEY, CDR2 SMNVEV (reference sequence). CDR3 coding DNA: TGTGCCAGCAGCCCGGGACAGACTTCCTACGAGCAGTACGTC. It yields the protein CASSPGQTSYEQYV.

The chain links TRBV2 to TRBJ2-5, with D possibly being TRBD2 (7 bases). CDR3 size: 15 residues. V was clipped by 8 bases and J by 0 bases, with 16 bases between them. CDR1 is SNHLY, CDR2 FYNNEI, per germline. CDR3 protein: CASGGAGSNQETQYF. The CDR3 DNA sequence: TGTGCCAGCGGGGGGGCAGGGTCGAACCAAGAGACCCAGTACTTC.

The DNA for the CDR3 is TGTGCCTGGAGTCCCTGGCGGGTAAGAGGGACAGGAGATTCACCCCTCCACTTT. It encodes CAWSPWRVRGTGDSPLHF. J is TRBJ1-6 and V is TRBV30; the match to TRBD1 covers 8 bases. The germline CDR1 and CDR2 sequences are GTSNPN and SVGIG (reference sequence). With 2 bases clipped from V and 8 bases from J, the junction kept 17 bases outside the gene matches. The CDR3 has 18 amino acids. Variable domain in full (rest from reference TRBV30 and TRBJ1-6): SQTIHQWPATLVQPVGSPLSLECTVEGTSNPNLYWYRQAAGRGLQLLFYSVGIGQISSEVPQNLSASRPQDRQFILSSKKLLLSDSGFYLCAWSPWRVRGTGDSPLHFGNGTRLTVT.

The rearrangement joins TRBV7-2 to TRBJ1-1; 8 bases agree with TRBD1. From germline, CDR1 is SGHTA and CDR2 FQGNSA. V lost 9 bases, J lost 0 bases, and 6 bases stayed unmatched. The CDR3 contains 14 residues. The CDR3 coding sequence is TGTGCCAGTCGACAGGGGCAGATGAACACTGAAGCTTTCTTT. Its protein is CASRQGQMNTEAFF.

The chain uses TRBV29-1 and TRBJ1-1, with D unclear. CDR3 length equals 13 residues. V was clipped by 4 bases and J by 1 base, with 10 bases between them. Germline-derived CDR1 and CDR2 are SQVTM and ANQGSEA. In nucleotides, the CDR3 is TGCAGCGTTGCAATCACGAGGAACACTGAAGCTTTCTTT. This sequence encodes CSVAITRNTEAFF.

The chain carries TRBV11-2 and TRBJ1-2, with 9 bases lining up with TRBD1. Germline V CDR1 and CDR2: SGHAT, FQNNGV. Trimming cost V 5 bases and J 4 bases; bases outside gene matches: 11. CDR3 length: 16 amino acids. The CDR3 region is CASSDRDREGSYGYTF. For the CDR3, the DNA is TGTGCCAGCAGCGACCGGGACAGGGAAGGTAGCTATGGCTACACCTTC.